These 31 T cell receptor beta chains were sequenced from one sample in a study of early T cells in non-severe SARS-CoV-2 infection. In TCRdb, the 5' RACE reads were re-called with MiXCR into one record per CDR3 protein. Of more than 75,000 distinct CDR3 sequences in the sample, 11% to 15% were seen once. Sequencing was done on a sample of whole blood. These receptors originate from an adult who was a healthcare worker with PCR-confirmed SARS-CoV-2 infection or an uninfected control (not recorded which).

This clonotype was counted many times. V gene TRBV5-6 combines with J gene TRBJ1-1; D remains ambiguous. V lost 2 bases and J 5 bases, leaving 7 bases between the germline ends. The CDR3 is 12 amino acids. Germline CDR1 reads SGHDT; CDR2 reads YYEEEE. The CDR3 bases are TGTGCCAGCAGCTTAAGGAAGACTGAAGCTTTCTTT. Translation: CASSLRKTEAFF.

This clonotype was seen ten or more times. The V and J genes are TRBV6-1 and TRBJ2-7, with D possibly TRBD2 on 6 matching bases. The CDR3 length is 14 residues. V was clipped by 7 bases and J by 6 bases, with 19 bases between them. Germline CDR1 MNHNS, CDR2 SASEGT. The CDR3: CASTPMDMGGEQYF. For the CDR3, the DNA is TGTGCCAGCACCCCTATGGACATGGGGGGCGAGCAGTACTTC.

Note on this clonotype: The junction departs from the called germline gene at one end, perhaps through a read error. The rearrangement uses TRBV7-7 and TRBJ2-2; 7 bases are a match to TRBD2. The CDR3 is made up of 16 amino acids. Germline V gives CDR1 SSHAT, CDR2 FNYEAQ (reference sequence). The chain's CDR3 is CASSLYGTIEVGELFF. For the CDR3, the DNA is TGTGCTAGCAGCTTATACGGGACTATAGAGGTCGGGGAGCTGTTTTTT.

The chain is built from TRBV30 and TRBJ1-2; 7 bases line up with TRBD1. This CDR3 region has 12 residues. The germline V gene encodes CDR1 GTSNPN and CDR2 SVGIG (reference sequence). J was trimmed by 8 bases and V by 5 bases; bases with no gene match: 8. The CDR3 bases are TGTGCCTGGGGGACTCGACAGGGAGGCTACACCTTC. Translation: CAWGTRQGGYTF.

V and J are TRBV2 and TRBJ2-2; 8 bases map to TRBD1. The trim removed 8 bases at V and 2 bases at J, leaving 7 bases unmatched. This CDR3 spans 15 amino acids. Germline assignment: CDR1 SNHLY and CDR2 FYNNEI. CDR3 sequence: CASRWDRLNTGELFF. The CDR3 nucleotides are TGTGCCAGCCGGTGGGACAGGCTCAACACCGGGGAGCTGTTTTTT. The full variable domain, in which reference TRBV2 and TRBJ2-2 provide the parts outside the CDR3, is EPEVTQTPSHQVTQMGQEVILRCVPISNHLYFYWYRQILGQKVEFLVSFYNNEISEKSEIFDDQFSVERPDGSNFTLKIRSTKLEDSAMYFCASRWDRLNTGELFFGEGSRLTVL.

This clonotype was seen only a few times. The chain couples TRBV6-2 or TRBV6-3 to TRBJ1-2, with a possible D match to TRBD1 (5 bases). Germline V gene data show CDR1 as MNHEY and CDR2 as SVGEGT. V lost 2 bases, J lost 6 bases, and 13 bases lay in between. The CDR3 has 14 amino acids. CDR3 DNA sequence: TGTGCCAGCAGTTACGGCAGGGTGGGACATGGCTACACCTTC. Protein: CASSYGRVGHGYTF.

This chain joins TRBV11-2 and TRBJ1-4; D unresolved. Per germline, CDR1 SGHAT and CDR2 FQNNGV. Trimming pared 2 bases from V and 5 bases from J, leaving 12 bases between. This CDR3 spans 15 amino acids. The CDR3 is CASSLIGLGNEKLFF. In nucleotides, the CDR3 is TGTGCCAGCAGCTTAATCGGACTAGGAAATGAAAAACTGTTTTTT.

This rearrangement joins TRBV9 to TRBJ1-4, with D perhaps matching TRBD1 (5 bases). This CDR3 contains 15 residues. Germline CDR1 is SGDLS and CDR2 is YYNGEE. V lost 0 bases and J 0 bases, leaving 6 bases between the germline ends. As DNA, the CDR3 is TGTGCCAGCAGCGTAGCCAGGGCAACTAATGAAAAACTGTTTTTT. Translated: CASSVARATNEKLFF.

The rearrangement links TRBV7-9 to TRBJ1-2; D not resolved. This CDR3 has 12 residues. CDR1 and CDR2 from the germline V gene are SEHNR and FQNEAQ (reference sequence). Deletions cut 1 base from V and 4 bases from J, with 4 bases between. CDR3 sequence reads: CASSLEVYGYTF. The CDR3 DNA follows: TGTGCCAGCAGCTTAGAGGTCTATGGCTACACCTTC.

The rearrangement joins TRBV20-1 to TRBJ2-2, with D tentatively TRBD1 or TRBD2 (5 bases each). The germline gives CDR1 DFQATT, CDR2 SNEGSKA (reference sequence). The CDR3 has 15 amino acids. The V and J ends lost 6 bases and 1 base respectively, with 15 bases between them. The CDR3 sequence: CSAQPGDGNTGELFF. In DNA, the CDR3 is TGCAGTGCCCAGCCCGGGGACGGGAACACCGGGGAGCTGTTTTTT.

This clonotype was recorded many times. The chain recombines TRBV18 with TRBJ2-3; D gene uncertain. Trimming removed 6 bases from V and 6 bases from J, with 13 bases in between. This CDR3 has 13 amino acids. CDR1 KGHSH and CDR2 LQKENI come from the germline V gene. The CDR3 nucleotides are TGTGCCAGCTCGTTTTACCAGGCGGATACGCAGTATTTT. Its protein product is CASSFYQADTQYF.

This clonotype was observed a few times. V is TRBV3-1 and J is TRBJ1-1; possible D gene TRBD1, 5 bases. Germline CDR1 is LGHDT and CDR2 is YNNKEL (reference sequence). The CDR3 consists of 13 residues. The V end was cut by 5 bases, the J end by 5 bases, with 12 bases between. CDR3 coding DNA: TGTGCCAGCAGCACCTCCAGGGAAACTGAAGCTTTCTTT. Its protein is CASSTSRETEAFF.

This clonotype was detected only a few times. This chain connects TRBV7-9 to TRBJ1-3; D is perhaps TRBD1 (5 bases). Trimming pared 6 bases from V and 0 bases from J, leaving 12 bases between. Germline V gene lookup returns CDR1 SEHNR and CDR2 FQNEAQ (reference sequence). This CDR3 has 15 amino acids. The CDR3 protein is CASSSRVSSGNTIYF. CDR3 bases: TGTGCCAGCAGTTCCAGGGTTAGCTCTGGAAACACCATATATTTT.

The chain joins TRBV27 to TRBJ2-1, with 7 bases aligning to TRBD2. Germline V gene lookup returns CDR1 MNHEY and CDR2 SMNVEV (reference sequence). The junction had 8 bases not matched to a gene; V was cut back by 5 bases and J by 13 bases. The CDR3 sequence is 12 residues long. The CDR3 sequence is CASSPGLVDQFF. In DNA form, the CDR3 reads TGTGCCAGCAGTCCCGGACTAGTGGACCAGTTCTTC.

This clonotype was observed a few times. CDR3 sequence: CASSETGPHEKLFF. Here the CDR3 DNA reads TGTGCCAGTAGCGAGACAGGCCCCCACGAAAAACTGTTTTTT. The genes are TRBV19 and TRBJ1-4, with D possibly TRBD1 on 6 matching bases. Deletions cut 6 bases from V and 8 bases from J, with 16 bases between. The germline V gene encodes CDR1 LNHDA and CDR2 SQIVND (reference sequence). The CDR3 is 14 amino acids.

This clonotype occurred a few times. The chain couples TRBV11-2 to TRBJ2-3; 8 bases are a match to TRBD2. J lost 4 bases, V lost 5 bases, and 11 bases had no gene match. The CDR3 loop spans 16 amino acids. Germline V gene lookup returns CDR1 SGHAT and CDR2 FQNNGV. CDR3 bases: TGTGCCAGCAGCCTCGATGTGTGGCGGGGGGCAGATACGCAGTATTTT. It yields the protein CASSLDVWRGADTQYF.

The sample holds a few counts of this clonotype. The rearrangement links TRBV13 to TRBJ2-5; 8 bases match TRBD2. The V gene's germline CDR1 is PRHDT and CDR2 FYEKMQ (reference sequence). With 4 bases clipped from V and 5 bases from J, the junction kept 6 bases outside the gene matches. CDR3 length: 14 amino acids. CDR3 in DNA: TGTGCCAGCAGCTCCGGGACTAGTGGCGAGACCCAGTACTTC. Translated: CASSSGTSGETQYF.

This chain links TRBV11-2 with TRBJ1-6; maybe TRBD1 (6 bases). The CDR3 covers 19 residues. Trimming stripped 0 bases from V and 0 bases from J, with 15 bases between. Per the germline V gene, CDR1 is SGHAT and CDR2 is FQNNGV. The CDR3 region is CASSLDPNRESSYNSPLHF. Written as DNA, the CDR3 is TGTGCCAGCAGCTTAGATCCAAACAGGGAGAGCTCCTATAATTCACCCCTCCACTTT.

This clonotype occurred a few times. CDR3 sequence reads: CASSLDQGTRSNQPQHF. In DNA form, the CDR3 reads TGTGCCAGCAGCTTAGATCAGGGAACTCGAAGCAATCAGCCCCAGCATTTT. The V call is TRBV7-2, the J call TRBJ1-5, with a possible D match to TRBD1 (5 bases). The CDR3 consists of 17 residues. V was pared by 1 base and J by 1 base, with 14 bases between. Germline V lookup: CDR1 SGHTA, CDR2 FQGNSA.

This clonotype occurred many times. The rearrangement joins TRBV7-2 to TRBJ1-1, with no clear D. The CDR3 is 13 residues long. The germline V gene has CDR1 SGHTA and CDR2 FQGNSA. V was clipped by 2 bases and J by 0 bases, with 4 bases between them. The CDR3 region has the DNA TGTGCCAGCAGCTTACGAATGAACACTGAAGCTTTCTTT. Amino acids: CASSLRMNTEAFF.

This clonotype was counted at least ten times. The chain has TRBV7-9 and TRBJ2-1, with 9 nucleotides matching TRBD1. CDR3 length equals 15 residues. V trimming: 5 bases; J trimming: 4 bases; junction bases outside the gene matches: 6. The germline gives CDR1 SEHNR, CDR2 FQNEAQ (reference sequence). CDR3 in amino acids: CASSPTGGSYNEQFF. The CDR3 coding sequence is TGTGCCAGCAGCCCCACAGGGGGCTCATACAATGAGCAGTTCTTC.

This chain links TRBV28 with TRBJ2-5, with 11 bases that match TRBD2. Germline CDR1 MDHEN, CDR2 SYDVKM. J lost 5 bases, V lost 6 bases, and 2 bases had no gene match. The CDR3 has 13 amino acids. In nucleotides, the CDR3 is TGTGCCAGCAGACTAGCGGGGGCCGAGACCCAGTACTTC. It translates to CASRLAGAETQYF.

This clonotype was detected only a few times. This CDR3 is CASIRDRGTTEAFF. DNA of the CDR3: TGTGCCAGCATCCGGGACAGGGGGACCACTGAAGCTTTCTTT. The V gene is TRBV6-2 or TRBV6-3, the J gene TRBJ1-1; TRBD1 agrees at 11 bases. Germline CDR1 reads MNHEY; CDR2 reads SVGEGT. The CDR3 totals 14 residues. V lost 7 bases, J lost 4 bases, and 5 bases stayed unmatched.

Notes on this clonotype: This may arise from a read error, as a much more abundant clone is one base away. V is TRBV28 and J is TRBJ1-5; D is unresolved. Germline V lookup: CDR1 MDHEN, CDR2 SYDVKM. There are 16 residues in the CDR3. CDR3: CANSLYVSNSNQPQHF. The CDR3 DNA reads as TGTGCCAACAGTTTATATGTGAGTAATAGCAATCAGCCCCAGCATTTT.

The J gene is TRBJ1-6, the V gene TRBV2; D gene unclear. Germline CDR1 reads SNHLY; CDR2 reads FYNNEI. This CDR3 has 16 residues. V dropped 6 bases and J dropped 0 bases, with 12 bases sitting between them. The CDR3 is CASSATRSSYNSPLHF. CDR3 nucleotides: TGTGCCAGCAGCGCAACAAGGAGCTCCTATAATTCACCCCTCCACTTT.

This clonotype was counted many times. The chain couples TRBV13 to TRBJ2-1; 10 bases are shared with TRBD1. The CDR3 consists of 17 residues. CDR1 PRHDT and CDR2 FYEKMQ come from the germline V gene (reference sequence). V shed 5 bases, J shed 8 bases, and the junction held 15 bases outside the gene matches. CDR3 amino acids: CASSLRRDRGGMDEQFF. The CDR3, as DNA: TGTGCCAGCAGCCTCCGCCGGGACAGGGGAGGTATGGATGAGCAGTTCTTC.

This chain joins TRBV6-1 and TRBJ1-1; no reliable D call. CDR3 length: 13 residues. Trimming left V 8 bases short and J 3 bases short, with 13 bases between. The germline CDR1 and CDR2 sequences are MNHNS and SASEGT. This chain's CDR3 is CASAPRVDTEAFF. In nucleotides, the CDR3 is TGTGCCAGCGCCCCTCGGGTTGACACTGAAGCTTTCTTT.

In its sample, this clonotype was seen a few times. The chain joins TRBV7-2 to TRBJ1-6; D is undetermined. From germline, CDR1 is SGHTA and CDR2 FQGNSA. Trimming cost V 3 bases and J 0 bases, with 9 bases left between them. CDR3 length: 16 amino acids. The CDR3 DNA reads as TGTGCCAGCAGCTTGGTAGGGAGCTCCTATAATTCACCCCTCCACTTT. As protein: CASSLVGSSYNSPLHF.

This clonotype was detected ten times or more. V is TRBV12-3 or TRBV12-4 and J is TRBJ1-5, with D hard to call. V was cut by 2 bases and J by 3 bases, with 14 bases left in between. The CDR3 totals 16 residues. CDR3 DNA: TGTGCCAGCAGTTTACGTTCTGGGGTGTCCAATCAGCCCCAGCATTTT. Protein sequence: CASSLRSGVSNQPQHF.

This clonotype was picked up a small number of times. The CDR3: CASTLRGRSYEQYF. CDR3 coding DNA: TGTGCCAGCACCCTCAGGGGAAGGTCCTACGAGCAGTACTTC. The rearrangement links TRBV12-3 or TRBV12-4 to TRBJ2-7; D is possibly TRBD1 (6 bases). CDR3 length: 14 amino acids. Between the trimmed V and J ends, which lost 7 bases and 1 base, there was a span of 14 bases.

This clonotype has just a few counts. This chain uses TRBV28 with TRBJ2-1; TRBD1 matches at 7 bases. Germline assignment: CDR1 MDHEN and CDR2 SYDVKM. Trimming cost V 6 bases and J 12 bases; bases outside gene matches: 8. There are 12 residues in the CDR3. CDR3 in DNA: TGTGCCAGCAGGGGTACAGGGGATTGGCAGTTCTTC. Its protein is CASRGTGDWQFF. Full variable domain (missing parts from reference TRBV28 and TRBJ2-1): DVKVTQSSRYLVKRTGEKVFLECVQDMDHENMFWYRQDPGLGLRLIYFSYDVKMKEKGDIPEGYSVSREKKERFSLILESASTNQTSMYLCASRGTGDWQFFGPGTRLTVL.